The clone carrying this T cell receptor (beta chain) is medium-sized (0.01 to 0.1%) within its sample. TCRdb reprocessed the PCR reads with MiXCR, giving one entry per CDR3 protein. Of about 12,000 distinct CDR3 sequences listed, about 60% were seen once; the top ten hold approximately 29%. This CDR3 has 13 residues. V gave up 5 bases and J gave up 5 bases, with 13 bases separating them. Germline V gives CDR1 SEHNR, CDR2 FQNEAQ (reference sequence). The entry originates in a study of tumor-infiltrating lymphocytes in oesophageal squamous cell carcinoma. The material sequenced was esophageal tumor tissue. This chain connects TRBV7-9 to TRBJ2-7; a possible D gene is TRBD1 (6 bases). This sequence was found in a female donor with esophageal squamous cell carcinoma. The CDR3 loop is CASSPTGLHEQYF. The CDR3 DNA reads as TGTGCCAGCAGCCCTACAGGGCTCCACGAGCAGTACTTC.